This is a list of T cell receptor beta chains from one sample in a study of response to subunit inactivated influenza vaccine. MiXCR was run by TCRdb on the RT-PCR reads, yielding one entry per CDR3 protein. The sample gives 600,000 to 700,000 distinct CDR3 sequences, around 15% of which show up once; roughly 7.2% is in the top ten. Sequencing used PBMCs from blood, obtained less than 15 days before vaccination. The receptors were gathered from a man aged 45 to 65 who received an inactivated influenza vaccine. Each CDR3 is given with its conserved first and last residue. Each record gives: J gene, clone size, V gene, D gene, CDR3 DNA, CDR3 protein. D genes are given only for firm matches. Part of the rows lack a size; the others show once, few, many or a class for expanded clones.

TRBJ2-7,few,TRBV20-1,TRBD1,TGCAGTGCTTCTTGGACCGGGACAGGGTCCTACGAGCAGTACTTC,CSASWTGTGSYEQYF
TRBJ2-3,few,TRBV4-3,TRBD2,TGCGCCAGCAGCCAAGAGGGGGGGGGTTATAGCACAGATACGCAGTATTTT,CASSQEGGGYSTDTQYF
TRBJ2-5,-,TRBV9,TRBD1,TGTGCCAGCAGCGGACAGGGTTGGGAGACCCAGTACTTC,CASSGQGWETQYF
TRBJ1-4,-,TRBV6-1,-,TGTGCCAGCAGTCCTCGTGGTTGGAATGAAAAACTGTTTTTT,CASSPRGWNEKLFF
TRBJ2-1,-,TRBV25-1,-,TGTGCCAGCAGTGTAGGACTGATCTCCTACAATGAGCAGTTCTTC,CASSVGLISYNEQFF
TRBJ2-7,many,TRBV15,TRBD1,TGTGCCACCGGATCTGGACAGGGGACCGAGCAGTACTTC,CATGSGQGTEQYF
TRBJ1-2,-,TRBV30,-,TGTGCCTGGGACGCGAAAAGGGACATATATGGCTACACCTTC,CAWDAKRDIYGYTF
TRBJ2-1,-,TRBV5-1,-,TGCGCCAGCAGCTTGGGCTCCGGGTACAATGAGCAGTTCTTC,CASSLGSGYNEQFF
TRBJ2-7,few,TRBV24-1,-,TGTGCCACCAGTCCCAGGTTCGGCTACGAGCAGTACTTC,CATSPRFGYEQYF
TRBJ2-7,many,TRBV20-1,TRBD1,TGCAGTGCCCTGGGACAGAGCTCCTACGAGCAGTACTTC,CSALGQSSYEQYF
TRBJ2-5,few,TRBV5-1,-,TGCGCCAGCAGCGCGGGACGCAGCCAAGAGACCCAGTACTTC,CASSAGRSQETQYF
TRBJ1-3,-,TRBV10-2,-,TGCGCCAGCAGTGAGCTGGAGGCCTCTGGAAACACCATATATTTT,CASSELEASGNTIYF
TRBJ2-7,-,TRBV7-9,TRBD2,TGTGCCAGCAGCCCGCCTAGCGGGAGCTACGAGCAGTACTTC,CASSPPSGSYEQYF
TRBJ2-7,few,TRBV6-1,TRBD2,TGTGCCAGCACCGATAGCGGGTTCCGCTACGAGCAGTACTTC,CASTDSGFRYEQYF
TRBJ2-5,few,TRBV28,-,TGTGCCAGCAGTTTAACCCCGGCAGGGAGGGAGACCCAGTACTTC,CASSLTPAGRETQYF
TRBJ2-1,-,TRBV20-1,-,TGCAGTGCGTGGGGATTCAGCTCCTACAATGAGCAGTTCTTC,CSAWGFSSYNEQFF
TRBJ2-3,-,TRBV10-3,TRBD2,TGTGCCATCAGTGCAGCGGGAGATTTAGATACGCAGTATTTT,CAISAAGDLDTQYF
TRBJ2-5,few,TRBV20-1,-,TGCAGTGCTACCCGGACCTTCCAAGAGACCCAGTACTTC,CSATRTFQETQYF
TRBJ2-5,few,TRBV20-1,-,TGCAGTGGATCAGGACTCAGCCGGGAGACCCAGTACTTC,CSGSGLSRETQYF